The clone carrying this TCR beta chain has more than one count but fewer than ten. Its antigen is unidentified. The germline V and J ends were trimmed by 7 bases and 6 bases, with 13 bases remaining between them. CDR1 is MDHEN, CDR2 SYDVKM, per germline. The CDR3 totals 13 residues. TCRdb recomputed calls from the 5' RACE reads with MiXCR, one row per CDR3 protein. The sample contains several thousand distinct CDR3 sequences, more than 5% of which appear only once. This entry belongs to a study of spatial heterogeneity in lung cancer. Whole-study findings and limits: Tumor mutation counts were tracked by expanded intratumoral alpha and beta TCR counts.

The time point is: sample taken at primary tumor resection. The donor population consisted of approximately 70 patients with untreated, early-stage non-small cell lung cancer. Sequencing covered unsorted whole RNA taken from tumor, nontumor lung or frozen PBMC. This TCR derives from a male donor with early-stage non-small cell lung cancer. Specimen: lung tumor tissue, collected at surgery. This chain connects TRBV28 to TRBJ1-5, with a tentative D call TRBD1 (5 bases). The DNA for the CDR3 is TGTGCCAGCACCCGAGGGGACGGTCAGCCCCAGCATTTT. Translated, it gives CASTRGDGQPQHF.